The clone carrying this T cell receptor (beta chain) has a count of ten or more. This sample is drawn from a study of blood T cells in healthy people across ages. A J-beta primer mix and a sample-barcoded 5' primer were used in a second PCR of roughly 7 to 12 cycles. MiXCR, applied by TCRdb to the 5' RACE reads, yields one record per CDR3 protein. Here the sample spans about 630,000 distinct CDR3 sequences, roughly 20% being singletons. The J segment lost 1 base and the V segment lost 5 bases, leaving 4 bases of the junction unmatched. This CDR3 has 14 residues. Germline-derived CDR1 and CDR2 are SGHRS and YFSETQ.

The chain has TRBV5-1 and TRBJ2-7; 9 nucleotides agree with TRBD1. Sequenced material: blood. The clonotype comes from a man between 65 and 80 years old in good health. DNA for the CDR3: TGCGCCAGCAGAAAGGGACAGGGTTCCTACGAGCAGTACTTC. Its protein product is CASRKGQGSYEQYF.